This passage covers 7 T cell receptor beta chains from one sample sequenced in a study of T cell repertoires in cytomegalovirus infection. One entry per CDR3 protein results from TCRdb running MiXCR on the reads. This table has 100,000 to 150,000 distinct CDR3 sequences, more than 7% appearing once. The sequenced sample consisted of PBMCs. These receptors were taken from a human donor in good health (CMV status not recorded). Some clones in this sample may be carry-over from other donors' samples.

This clonotype was counted many times. The J gene is TRBJ2-3, the V gene TRBV7-8; 8 nucleotides agree with TRBD1. V was pared by 1 base and J by 5 bases, with 8 bases of the junction left unmatched. CDR3 length: 16 amino acids. Per germline, CDR1 SGHVS and CDR2 FQNEAQ. CDR3 sequence reads: CASSLVVDRAGDTQYF. The CDR3 DNA reads as TGTGCCAGCAGCTTAGTTGTGGACAGGGCGGGAGATACGCAGTATTTT.

The V and J genes are TRBV30 and TRBJ2-1; 9 positions match TRBD1. Germline trimming cut 7 bases from V and 4 bases from J; bases unmatched to any gene: 11. Germline CDR1 GTSNPN, CDR2 SVGIG (reference sequence). There are 15 residues in the CDR3. CDR3 nucleotide sequence: TGTGCCTACGGATCCGGGACAGGGCCATACAATGAGCAGTTCTTC. As protein: CAYGSGTGPYNEQFF.

Many counts were recorded for this clonotype. The gene calls are TRBV7-2 and TRBJ2-7; D is undetermined. In germline, CDR1 is SGHTA, CDR2 FQGNSA. Between the trimmed V and J ends, which lost 5 bases and 2 bases, there was a span of 7 bases. The CDR3 runs to 12 residues. CDR3 sequence reads: CASSPIPYEQYF. CDR3 sequence (DNA): TGTGCCAGCAGCCCGATCCCCTACGAGCAGTACTTC.

This clonotype was counted ten times or more. The rearrangement joins TRBV12-5 to TRBJ1-5, with D possibly being TRBD1 (6 bases). CDR1 and CDR2 (germline): LGHNT, FRNRAP. This CDR3 contains 14 residues. Trimming left V 6 bases short and J 7 bases short, with 16 bases between. The CDR3 DNA is TGTGCTAGTGGAACCGGGGGGCCCGAGCAGCCCCAGCATTTT. Protein: CASGTGGPEQPQHF.

The chain joins TRBV10-3 to TRBJ1-4; TRBD1 is a possible D gene (5 bases). Germline V gene lookup returns CDR1 ENHRY and CDR2 SYGVKD. Trimming took off 6 bases at V and 7 bases at J, with 12 bases between the two ends. The length of the CDR3 is 13 residues. This CDR3 is CAIRGGTGEKLFF. Written as DNA, the CDR3 is TGTGCCATCAGGGGGGGGACGGGTGAAAAACTGTTTTTT.

The chain recombines TRBV20-1 with TRBJ1-1, with 7 bases matching TRBD1. Germline CDR1 and CDR2: DFQATT and SNEGSKA (reference sequence). The CDR3 is 14 amino acids. V lost 3 bases to trimming and J lost 5 bases; unmatched junction nucleotides: 9. CDR3 loop: CSAREKRGRTEAFF. CDR3 bases: TGCAGTGCTAGGGAAAAGAGGGGGCGGACTGAAGCTTTCTTT.

This clonotype appeared a few times. The gene calls are TRBV2 and TRBJ1-5; a possible D gene is TRBD1 (6 bases). From germline, CDR1 is SNHLY and CDR2 FYNNEI. Deletions cut 8 bases from V and 4 bases from J, with 12 bases between. The CDR3 runs 13 residues. DNA for the CDR3: TGTGCCAGCGAGGGACAACGAAATCAGCCCCAGCATTTT. It codes for CASEGQRNQPQHF. The whole variable domain, filled in from reference TRBV2 and TRBJ1-5, reads EPEVTQTPSHQVTQMGQEVILRCVPISNHLYFYWYRQILGQKVEFLVSFYNNEISEKSEIFDDQFSVERPDGSNFTLKIRSTKLEDSAMYFCASEGQRNQPQHFGDGTRLSIL.